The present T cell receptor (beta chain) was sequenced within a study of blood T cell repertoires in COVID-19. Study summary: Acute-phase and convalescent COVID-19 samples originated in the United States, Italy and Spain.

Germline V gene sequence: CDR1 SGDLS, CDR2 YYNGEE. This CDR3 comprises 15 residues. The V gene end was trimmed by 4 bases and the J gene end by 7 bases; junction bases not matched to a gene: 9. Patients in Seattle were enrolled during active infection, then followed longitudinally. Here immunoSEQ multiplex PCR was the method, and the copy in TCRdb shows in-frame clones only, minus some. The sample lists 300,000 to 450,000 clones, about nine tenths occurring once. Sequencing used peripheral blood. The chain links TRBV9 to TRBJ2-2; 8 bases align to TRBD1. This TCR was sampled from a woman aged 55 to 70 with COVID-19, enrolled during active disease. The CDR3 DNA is TGTGCCAGCAGCTGGGCAGGGGGGACAGGCGGGGAGCTGTTTTTT. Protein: CASSWAGGTGGELFF.